The 7 T cell receptor beta chains reported below all come from one sample, sequenced in a study of tumor and adjacent non-tumor tissue in lung cancer. No cell sorting was done before RNA was extracted from the tissue. Distant lung tissue was collected more than 3 cm away from the tumor edge. TCRbeta libraries were built with three rounds of nested PCR, modified from ARM-PCR. TCRdb processed the multiplex PCR reads anew with MiXCR; each CDR3 protein has one entry. The sample lists 65,000 to 85,000 distinct CDR3 sequences; around 76% were seen once. The material sequenced was distant non-tumor lung tissue. Receptors originate from a man between 60 and 75 years old with non-small cell lung cancer.

A remark on this clonotype: A much bigger clone sits one base away, suggesting this may be a read error. V usage is TRBV7-9 and J usage is TRBJ2-1; D might be TRBD2 (7 bases). CDR1 and CDR2 from the germline V gene are SEHNR and FQNEAQ (reference sequence). This CDR3 is built from 15 residues. The CDR3, as DNA: TGTGCCAGCAGCTTAGGGGCAGGGGACTACAATGAGCAGGTCTTC. Amino acids: CASSLGAGDYNEQVF. Full variable domain (missing parts from reference TRBV7-9 and TRBJ2-1): DTGVSQNPRHKITKRGQNVTFRCDPISEHNRLYWYRQTLGQGPEFLTYFQNEAQLEKSRLLSDRFSAERPKGSFSTLEIQRTEQGDSAMYLCASSLGAGDYNEQVFGPGTRLTVL.

Turning to this clonotype: A read error may account for a junction end that differs from germline. The V and J genes are TRBV5-5 and TRBJ2-7; no clear D gene. Per the germline V gene, CDR1 is SGHKS and CDR2 is YYEKEE (reference sequence). The CDR3 is made up of 14 amino acids. The CDR3 loop reads CAISLMMSSYDQYF. In DNA, the CDR3 is TGTGCCATCAGCTTGATGATGAGCTCCTACGATCAGTACTTC.

As for this clonotype: An end of the junction does not agree with germline; a read error may underlie this. The chain carries TRBV6-5 and TRBJ2-1; D not certain. Germline values: CDR1 MNHEY, CDR2 SVGAGI. The CDR3 has 15 amino acids. The chain's CDR3 is CTSSPTDSSYNEQFF. Written as DNA, the CDR3 is TGCACCAGCAGTCCAACCGATAGCTCCTACAATGAGCAGTTCTTC.

The genes are TRBV29-1 and TRBJ2-3, with D perhaps matching TRBD2 (6 bases). Trimming shortened V by 6 bases and J by 2 bases, and 12 bases separated the two germline ends. Germline CDR1 and CDR2: SQVTM and ANQGSEA. CDR3 length equals 13 residues. The CDR3 DNA reads as TGCAGCGTCACAGGAGGGTCCACAGATACGCAGTATTTT. The encoded protein is CSVTGGSTDTQYF.

This sequence joins TRBV5-1 and TRBJ2-1, with D hard to call. The length of the CDR3 is 14 residues. V was cut by 0 bases and J by 13 bases, with 17 bases left in between. The V gene's germline CDR1 is SGHRS and CDR2 YFSETQ. CDR3 in amino acids: CASSLVYHYSDQFF. CDR3 nucleotides: TGCGCCAGCAGCTTGGTTTACCACTACAGTGATCAGTTCTTC.

The chain combines TRBV29-1 with TRBJ2-7, with D possibly TRBD1 on 6 matching bases. The ends were cut back, 8 bases at V and 7 bases at J, with 15 bases in the middle. The CDR3 has 11 residues. Germline V gene sequence: CDR1 SQVTM, CDR2 ANQGSEA. CDR3 sequence (DNA): TGCAGCATACAAAACAGGGCTGAGCAGTACTTC. Translated, it gives CSIQNRAEQYF.

The chain has TRBV28 and TRBJ2-4; maybe TRBD2 (5 bases). V lost 4 bases to trimming and J lost 16 bases, with 26 bases between them. The CDR3 spans 15 residues. Germline V gene data show CDR1 as MDHEN and CDR2 as SYDVKM. CDR3 loop: CASSSYPLAKNILYF. The CDR3 nucleotides are TGTGCCAGCAGTTCATACCCCCTAGCCAAAAACATTCTATACTTC.